The 10 T cell receptor beta chains in this list originate from one sample, sequenced in a study of blood T cell repertoires in COVID-19. TCRdb's table, derived via immunoSEQ multiplex PCR, lists solely in-frame clones and lacks some. This table has more than 150,000 clones, approximately 88% appearing once. Sequenced: peripheral blood. The source of these receptors is a woman aged 55-69 years with acute or convalescent COVID-19.

CDR3 loop: CASSKAPGQGPKYF. CDR3 DNA sequence: TGTGCCAGCAGCAAGGCCCCAGGGCAGGGCCCAAAGTACTTC. The chain couples TRBV21-1 to TRBJ2-7; TRBD1, the table's D call, was not compared with the DNA. TRBV21-1 is an annotated pseudogene. The CDR3 covers 14 residues.

The rearrangement joins TRBV15 to TRBJ2-2; a possible D gene is TRBD2 (5 bases). Trimming cost V 5 bases and J 5 bases, with 12 bases left between them. The CDR3 sequence is 14 residues long. CDR1 is LNHNV and CDR2 is YYDKDF in the germline V gene (reference sequence). The CDR3 loop reads CATSGTWETGELFF. CDR3 bases: TGTGCCACCAGCGGCACGTGGGAGACCGGGGAGCTGTTTTTT.

This chain links TRBV3-1 (or the pseudogene TRBV3-2) with TRBJ1-3, with D unclear. V was trimmed by 3 bases and J by 7 bases, leaving 13 bases between them. Germline CDR1 is LGHDT and CDR2 is YNNKEL (reference sequence). The CDR3 has 14 amino acids. The CDR3 DNA follows: TGTGCCAGCAGCCAGACGGAGACCACTAACACCATATATTTT. It yields the protein CASSQTETTNTIYF.

This chain joins TRBV9 and TRBJ2-5, with a weak D call TRBD1 (6 bases). Per germline, CDR1 SGDLS and CDR2 YYNGEE. The CDR3 loop spans 14 amino acids. The V end was cut by 3 bases, the J end by 1 base, with 10 bases between. CDR3 in amino acids: CASSARDTQETQYF. The CDR3, as DNA: TGTGCCAGCAGCGCCCGGGACACCCAAGAGACCCAGTACTTC.

The chain uses TRBV18 and TRBJ2-1, with D maybe TRBD2 (6 bases). The V gene lost 3 bases and the J gene lost 4 bases, with 13 bases spanning the gap. CDR1 KGHSH and CDR2 LQKENI come from the germline V gene. The CDR3 totals 15 residues. The CDR3 spells CASSPLSGVYNEQFF. The DNA for the CDR3 is TGTGCCAGCTCACCCCTATCGGGGGTTTACAATGAGCAGTTCTTC.

The rearrangement uses TRBV19 and TRBJ2-7, with 8 bases matching TRBD1. The CDR3 length is 14 residues. V dropped 3 bases and J dropped 6; count of bases not matched to a gene: 7. The germline CDR1 and CDR2 sequences are LNHDA and SQIVND (reference sequence). The DNA for the CDR3 is TGTGCCAGTAGTATCAGGGACAGGCGGAGCGAGCAGTACTTC. Protein: CASSIRDRRSEQYF.

The chain uses TRBV3-1 (or the pseudogene TRBV3-2) and TRBJ2-2, with D perhaps matching TRBD2 (7 bases). Trimming stripped 5 bases from V and 6 bases from J, with 22 bases between. This CDR3 comprises 17 residues. In germline, CDR1 is LGHDT, CDR2 YNNKEL (reference sequence). CDR3 coding DNA: TGTGCCAGCAGCTACTTTAATCGGGGGGCAGTTCCCGGGGAGCTGTTTTTT. This gives the protein CASSYFNRGAVPGELFF.

V and J are TRBV11-2 and TRBJ2-7; 11 bases are shared with TRBD2. From germline, CDR1 is SGHAT and CDR2 FQNNGV. The CDR3 spans 16 residues. V dropped 1 base and J dropped 3; count of bases not matched to a gene: 5. CDR3 region: CASSLVSGTSGYEQYF. The DNA for the CDR3 is TGTGCCAGCAGCTTAGTATCCGGGACTAGCGGCTACGAGCAGTACTTC.

This chain connects TRBV12-2 to TRBJ1-2; the table names TRBD1, a call not compared with the DNA. TRBV12-2 constitutes a pseudogene. CDR3 length equals 15 residues. CDR3 sequence reads: CARSETGGPNYGYTF. DNA of the CDR3: TGTGCAAGATCCGAGACAGGGGGCCCTAACTATGGCTACACCTTC.

Here the CDR3 DNA reads TGTGCTAGTGGTGGATTTACAGGGCACCTCCAAGAGACCCAGTACTTC. It codes for CASGGFTGHLQETQYF. The gene calls are TRBV12-5 and TRBJ2-5; possible D gene TRBD1, 6 bases. Per the germline V gene, CDR1 is LGHNT and CDR2 is FRNRAP. CDR3 length: 16 residues. V shed 5 bases and J shed 1 base, with 17 bases lying between them.